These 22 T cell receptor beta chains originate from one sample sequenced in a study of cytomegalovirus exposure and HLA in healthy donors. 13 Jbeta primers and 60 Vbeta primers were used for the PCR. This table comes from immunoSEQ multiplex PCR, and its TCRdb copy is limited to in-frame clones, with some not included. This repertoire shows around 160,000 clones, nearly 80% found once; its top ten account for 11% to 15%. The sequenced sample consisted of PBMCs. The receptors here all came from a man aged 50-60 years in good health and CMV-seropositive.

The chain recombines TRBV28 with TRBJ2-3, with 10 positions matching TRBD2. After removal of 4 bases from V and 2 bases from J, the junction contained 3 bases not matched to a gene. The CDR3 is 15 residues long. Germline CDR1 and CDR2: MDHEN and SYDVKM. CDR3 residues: CASSYGLAATDTQYF. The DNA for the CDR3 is TGTGCCAGCAGTTACGGACTAGCGGCCACAGATACGCAGTATTTT.

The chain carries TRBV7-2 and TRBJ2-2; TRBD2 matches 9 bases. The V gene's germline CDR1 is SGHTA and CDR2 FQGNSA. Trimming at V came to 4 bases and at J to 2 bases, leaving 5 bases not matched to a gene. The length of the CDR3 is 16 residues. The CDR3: CASSSRLAVNTGELFF. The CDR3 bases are TGTGCCAGCAGCTCAAGACTAGCGGTTAACACCGGGGAGCTGTTTTTT.

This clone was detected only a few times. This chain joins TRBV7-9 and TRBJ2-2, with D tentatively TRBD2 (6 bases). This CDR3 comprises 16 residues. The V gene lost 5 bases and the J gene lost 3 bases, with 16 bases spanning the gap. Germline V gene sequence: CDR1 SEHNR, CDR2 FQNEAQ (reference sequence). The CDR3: CASSGVRDSYTGELFF. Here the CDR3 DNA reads TGTGCCAGCAGCGGGGTGCGGGACTCATACACCGGGGAGCTGTTTTTT.

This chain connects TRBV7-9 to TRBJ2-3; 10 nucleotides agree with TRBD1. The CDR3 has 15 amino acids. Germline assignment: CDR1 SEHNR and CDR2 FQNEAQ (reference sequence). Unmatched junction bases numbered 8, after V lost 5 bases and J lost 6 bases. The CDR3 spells CASSDRGTGADTQYF. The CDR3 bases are TGTGCCAGCAGCGACCGAGGGACAGGGGCGGATACGCAGTATTTT.

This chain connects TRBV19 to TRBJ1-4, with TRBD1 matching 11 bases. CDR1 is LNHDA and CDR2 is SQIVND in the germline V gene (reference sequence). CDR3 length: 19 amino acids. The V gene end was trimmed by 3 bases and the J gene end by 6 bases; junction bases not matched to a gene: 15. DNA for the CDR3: TGTGCCAGTAGTATCGATGTTTCGGGGACAGGGGGACTCGATGAAAAACTGTTTTTT. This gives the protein CASSIDVSGTGGLDEKLFF.

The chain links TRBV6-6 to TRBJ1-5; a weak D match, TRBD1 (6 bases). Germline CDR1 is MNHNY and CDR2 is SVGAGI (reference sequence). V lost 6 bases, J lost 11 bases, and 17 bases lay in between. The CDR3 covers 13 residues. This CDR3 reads CASRSTGIVSQHF. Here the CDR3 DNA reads TGTGCCAGCAGGAGTACAGGGATAGTATCCCAGCATTTT.

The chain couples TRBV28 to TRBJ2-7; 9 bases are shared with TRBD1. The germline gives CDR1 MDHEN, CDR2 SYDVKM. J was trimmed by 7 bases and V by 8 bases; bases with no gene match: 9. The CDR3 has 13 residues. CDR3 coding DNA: TGTGCCAGCGGAAACAGGGGGCCGCGAGAGCAGTACTTC. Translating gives CASGNRGPREQYF.

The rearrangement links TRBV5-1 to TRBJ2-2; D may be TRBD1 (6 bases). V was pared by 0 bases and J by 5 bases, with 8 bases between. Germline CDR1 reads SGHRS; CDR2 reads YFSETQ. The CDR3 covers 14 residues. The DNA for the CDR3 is TGCGCCAGCAGCTTGGGGACAGTTACCGGGGAGCTGTTTTTT. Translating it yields CASSLGTVTGELFF.

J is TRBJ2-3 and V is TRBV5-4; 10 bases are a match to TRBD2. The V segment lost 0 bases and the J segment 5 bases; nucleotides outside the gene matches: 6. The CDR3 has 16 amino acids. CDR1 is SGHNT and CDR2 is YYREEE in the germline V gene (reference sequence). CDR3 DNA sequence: TGTGCCAGCAGCTTGGAGAAGCGGGGGGGCGGAGATACGCAGTATTTT. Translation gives CASSLEKRGGGDTQYF.

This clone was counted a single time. DNA of the CDR3: TGTGCCAGTAGTATCTTGCCGGACAGGGGTGAGCAGTTCTTC. Its protein product is CASSILPDRGEQFF. This chain uses TRBV19 with TRBJ2-1, with 9 bases aligning to TRBD1. Germline lookup yields CDR1 LNHDA and CDR2 SQIVND (reference sequence). The CDR3 is 14 amino acids. V lost 3 bases and J lost 9; bases outside the gene matches: 6.

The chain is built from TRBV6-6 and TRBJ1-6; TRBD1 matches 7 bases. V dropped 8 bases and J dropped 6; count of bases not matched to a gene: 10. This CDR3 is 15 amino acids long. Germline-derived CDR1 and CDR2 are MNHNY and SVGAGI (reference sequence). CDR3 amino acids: CASGNPTGSNSPLHF. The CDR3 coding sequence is TGTGCCAGCGGAAATCCGACAGGGAGTAATTCACCCCTCCACTTT.

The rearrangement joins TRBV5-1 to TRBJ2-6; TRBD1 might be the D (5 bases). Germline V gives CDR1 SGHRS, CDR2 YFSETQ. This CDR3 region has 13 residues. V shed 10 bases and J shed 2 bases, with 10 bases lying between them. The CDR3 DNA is TGCGCCTCCAGACAGACTGGGGCCAACGTCCTGACTTTC. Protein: CASRQTGANVLTF.

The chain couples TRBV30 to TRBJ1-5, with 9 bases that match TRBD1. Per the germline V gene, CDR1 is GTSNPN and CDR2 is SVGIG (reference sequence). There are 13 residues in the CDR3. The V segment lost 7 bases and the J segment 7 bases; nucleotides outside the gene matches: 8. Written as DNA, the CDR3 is TGTGCCTTTACGGGACAGGGTGGACAGCCCCAGCATTTT. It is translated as CAFTGQGGQPQHF.

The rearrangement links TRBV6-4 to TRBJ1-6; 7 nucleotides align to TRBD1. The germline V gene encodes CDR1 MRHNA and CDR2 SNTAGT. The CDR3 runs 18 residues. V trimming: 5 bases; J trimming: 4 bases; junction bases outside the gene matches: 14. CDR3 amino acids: CASSRYSRGQVYNSPLHF. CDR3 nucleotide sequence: TGTGCCAGCAGTCGATATAGTCGCGGACAGGTGTATAATTCACCCCTCCACTTT.

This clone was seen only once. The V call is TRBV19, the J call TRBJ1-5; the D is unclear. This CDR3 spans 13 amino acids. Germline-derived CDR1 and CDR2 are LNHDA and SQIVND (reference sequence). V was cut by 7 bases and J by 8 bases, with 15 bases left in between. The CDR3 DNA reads TGTGCCAGTAATAGTGGACGGAGGGAGCCCCAGCATTTT. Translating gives CASNSGRREPQHF.

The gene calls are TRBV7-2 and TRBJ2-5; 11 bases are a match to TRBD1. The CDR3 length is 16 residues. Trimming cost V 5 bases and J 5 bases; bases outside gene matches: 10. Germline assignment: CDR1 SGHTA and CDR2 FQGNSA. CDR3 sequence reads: CASSPYGQGAPETQYF. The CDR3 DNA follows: TGTGCCAGCAGCCCCTACGGACAGGGGGCGCCTGAGACCCAGTACTTC.

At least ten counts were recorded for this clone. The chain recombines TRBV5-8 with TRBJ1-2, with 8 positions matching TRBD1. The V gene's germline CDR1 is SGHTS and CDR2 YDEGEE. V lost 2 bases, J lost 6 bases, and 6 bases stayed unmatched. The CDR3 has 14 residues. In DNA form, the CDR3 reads TGTGCCAGCAGCTTTCCCCGGACAGGGAATGGCTACACCTTC. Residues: CASSFPRTGNGYTF.

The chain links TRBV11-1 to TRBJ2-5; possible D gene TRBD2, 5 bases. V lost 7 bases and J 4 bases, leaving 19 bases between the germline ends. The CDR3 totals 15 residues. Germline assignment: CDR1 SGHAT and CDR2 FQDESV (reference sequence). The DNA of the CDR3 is TGTGCCAGCACCCCCGTGCCGGGATTGGCAGAGACCCAGTACTTC. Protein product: CASTPVPGLAETQYF.

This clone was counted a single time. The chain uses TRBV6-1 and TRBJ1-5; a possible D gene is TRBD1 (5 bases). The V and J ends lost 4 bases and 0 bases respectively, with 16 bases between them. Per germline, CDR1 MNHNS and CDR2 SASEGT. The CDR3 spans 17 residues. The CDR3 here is CASSAGTQTYSNQPQHF. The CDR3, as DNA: TGTGCCAGCAGTGCCGGGACTCAGACATATAGCAATCAGCCCCAGCATTTT.

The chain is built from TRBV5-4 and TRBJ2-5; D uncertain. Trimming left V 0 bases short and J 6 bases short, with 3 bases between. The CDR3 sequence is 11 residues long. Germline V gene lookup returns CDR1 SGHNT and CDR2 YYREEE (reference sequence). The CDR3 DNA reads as TGTGCCAGCAGCTTGGCCAAGACCCAGTACTTC. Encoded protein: CASSLAKTQYF.

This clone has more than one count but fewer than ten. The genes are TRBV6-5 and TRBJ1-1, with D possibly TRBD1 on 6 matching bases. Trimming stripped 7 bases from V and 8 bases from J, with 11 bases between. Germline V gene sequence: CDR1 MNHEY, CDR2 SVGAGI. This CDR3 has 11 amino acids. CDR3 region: CASTKGDEAFF. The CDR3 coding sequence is TGTGCCAGCACCAAGGGGGACGAAGCTTTCTTT.

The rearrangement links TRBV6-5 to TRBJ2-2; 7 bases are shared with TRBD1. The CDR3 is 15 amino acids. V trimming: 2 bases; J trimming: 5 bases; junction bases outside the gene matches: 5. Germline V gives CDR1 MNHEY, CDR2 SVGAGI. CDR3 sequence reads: CASSYRGLKTGELFF. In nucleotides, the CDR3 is TGTGCCAGCAGTTACAGGGGGCTTAAGACCGGGGAGCTGTTTTTT.